This T cell receptor beta chain was identified in a study of shared T cell receptors in the human thymus. This table comes from immunoSEQ multiplex PCR, and its TCRdb copy is limited to in-frame clones, with some not included. The sample records 500,000 to 550,000 clones, about 84% being singletons. Trimming at V came to 1 base and at J to 4 bases, leaving 5 bases not matched to a gene. This CDR3 region has 15 residues. Germline V gene lookup returns CDR1 ENHRY and CDR2 SYGVKD. The sample was also linked to a second study, of human thymus T cells. This second report adds: Infants, healthy and Finnish, who were having corrective surgery for congenital heart defects served as donors. Surgeons resected thymus tissue during corrective heart surgery. Both thymic and peripheral blood repertoires showed apparently biased V and J usage. Among unrelated individuals, related research reported thymic repertoires that overlapped highly.

The chain carries TRBV10-3 and TRBJ1-2; 8 bases match TRBD1. The source of this sequence is a boy less than two years old with a congenital heart defect. Sequenced input: thymocytes. The CDR3 protein is CAISELRQGLYGYTF. The CDR3 DNA follows: TGTGCCATCAGTGAGTTGCGACAGGGGCTCTATGGCTACACCTTC.